This passage covers 7 T cell receptor beta chains from one sample sequenced in a study of cytomegalovirus exposure and HLA in healthy donors. PCR involved 60 Vbeta and 13 Jbeta primers. Only in-frame clones appear in the TCRdb table, and some are missing; sequencing was by immunoSEQ multiplex PCR. The sample lists about 110,000 clones; about four fifths were seen once. The source material was PBMCs. These TCRs come from a man aged 45 to 65 in good health and CMV-seronegative.

This clone has more than one count but fewer than ten. The rearrangement joins TRBV6-6 to TRBJ1-1; 7 bases line up with TRBD1. The CDR3 consists of 15 residues. Trimming at V came to 5 bases and at J to 2 bases, leaving 8 bases not matched to a gene. The germline CDR1 and CDR2 sequences are MNHNY and SVGAGI (reference sequence). This CDR3 reads CASSTSGQLNTEAFF. Written as DNA, the CDR3 is TGTGCCAGCAGTACCTCGGGACAGCTTAACACTGAAGCTTTCTTT.

The rearrangement links TRBV7-7 to TRBJ2-3, with a tentative D call TRBD2 (5 bases). V was pared by 5 bases and J by 3 bases, with 12 bases between. CDR3 length: 14 amino acids. Germline V gives CDR1 SSHAT, CDR2 FNYEAQ (reference sequence). The CDR3 is CASSPSPGTDTQYF. CDR3 in DNA: TGTGCCAGCAGCCCTAGCCCGGGGACAGATACGCAGTATTTT.

J is TRBJ2-7 and V is TRBV18, with 8 nucleotides matching TRBD1. The CDR3 loop spans 15 amino acids. Losses at the gene ends were 3 bases for V and 2 bases for J; bases not matched to a gene: 6. Germline CDR1 KGHSH, CDR2 LQKENI. The CDR3 DNA reads as TGTGCCAGCTCACCGGGGACAGGCGTTACCTACGAGCAGTACGTC. It translates to CASSPGTGVTYEQYV.

This chain uses TRBV7-8 with TRBJ1-5; D may be TRBD1 (5 bases). V lost 0 bases and J 6 bases, leaving 6 bases between the germline ends. In germline, CDR1 is SGHVS, CDR2 FQNEAQ. There are 13 residues in the CDR3. Written as DNA, the CDR3 is TGTGCCAGCAGCTTAGCGGGGGGTCAGCCCCAGCATTTT. Its protein product is CASSLAGGQPQHF.

As regards this clone: At one of its ends the junction is not consistent with the germline gene, which may arise from a read error. This rearrangement joins TRBV2 to TRBJ1-6; D gene ambiguous. The CDR3 contains 15 residues. Germline V gene sequence: CDR1 SNHLY, CDR2 FYNNEI. CDR3 coding DNA: TGTGCCAGCAGTGGGCCAGGATCCTACAATTCACCCCTCCACTTT. It codes for CASSGPGSYNSPLHF. The entire variable domain, with the rest obtained from reference TRBV2 and TRBJ1-6, is as follows: EPEVTQTPSHQVTQMGQEVILRCVPISNHLYFYWYRQILGQKVEFLVSFYNNEISEKSEIFDDQFSVERPDGSNFTLKIRSTKLEDSAMYFCASSGPGSYNSPLHFGNGTRLTVT.

The chain joins TRBV2 to TRBJ2-5; D possibly corresponds to TRBD2 (5 bases). Trimming cost V 10 bases and J 5 bases, with 20 bases left between them. The germline CDR1 and CDR2 sequences are SNHLY and FYNNEI. The CDR3 loop spans 14 amino acids. Written as DNA, the CDR3 is TGTGCCATAAGCGGCGGGCTAATGAGGGAGACCCAGTACTTC. Its protein product is CAISGGLMRETQYF.

This chain uses TRBV10-1 with TRBJ2-1; TRBD2 is a possible D gene (6 bases). The V and J ends lost 6 bases and 4 bases respectively, with 10 bases between them. This CDR3 contains 13 residues. The germline CDR1 and CDR2 sequences are WNHNN and SYGVQD (reference sequence). The CDR3 nucleotides read TGCGCCAGCAGCACTAGCCTGTACAATGAGCAGTTCTTC. Translated, it gives CASSTSLYNEQFF.